These 17 T cell receptor beta chains share one sample of origin, sequenced in a study of blood T cells in healthy people across ages (dated by TCRdb to between 2015 and 2016). Preparation of the library involved 5' RACE. This sample was sequenced with an Illumina HiSeq 2500. A second PCR of about 7 to 12 cycles was run with a J-beta primer mix and a sample-barcoded 5' primer. The raw public data were reprocessed by TCRdb itself: fastp quality trimming at Q25, MiXCR clonotype calling, in-frame beta chains only. CDR3 protein duplicates are merged, each entry listing the most common genes and DNA. For this sample the table gives about a million distinct CDR3 sequences, of which around two fifths were detected only once. The ten largest clones add up to less than 15% of the sample. Sequencing was performed on blood. The source is a man aged 18 to 30 in good health.

This chain uses TRBV12-3 or TRBV12-4 with TRBJ1-1; D not resolved. Trimming left V 8 bases short and J 2 bases short, with 6 bases between. CDR3 length equals 11 residues. For the CDR3, the DNA is TGTGCCAGCGGTAAAAACACTGAAGCTTTCTTT. This translates into CASGKNTEAFF.

The chain links TRBV9 to TRBJ1-5, with D perhaps matching TRBD1 (5 bases). V was trimmed by 0 bases and J by 2 bases, leaving 15 bases between them. The CDR3 is 17 amino acids. Germline lookup yields CDR1 SGDLS and CDR2 YYNGEE. Written as DNA, the CDR3 is TGTGCCAGCAGCGTAGCCAGGGTTAAGGCGGGCAATCAGCCCCAGCATTTT. It yields the protein CASSVARVKAGNQPQHF. The full variable domain, rest sourced from reference TRBV9 and TRBJ1-5, is DSGVTQTPKHLITATGQRVTLRCSPRSGDLSVYWYQQSLDQGLQFLIQYYNGEERAKGNILERFSAQQFPDLHSELNLSSLELGDSALYFCASSVARVKAGNQPQHFGDGTRLSIL.

This clonotype was observed at least ten times. The chain has TRBV20-1 and TRBJ1-5; TRBD1 matches at 7 bases. The CDR3 has 15 residues. Trimming at V came to 0 bases and at J to 5 bases, leaving 7 bases not matched to a gene. Germline-derived CDR1 and CDR2 are DFQATT and SNEGSKA (reference sequence). The CDR3 DNA follows: TGCAGTGCTAGAGAGAGGGACAGACCCTATCAGCCCCAGCATTTT. Translated: CSARERDRPYQPQHF.

In nucleotides, the CDR3 is TGCAGCGTTGATGCCAGGGGAAACACAGATACGCAGTATTTT. Translated, it gives CSVDARGNTDTQYF. This sequence joins TRBV29-1 and TRBJ2-3; D possibly corresponds to TRBD1 (6 bases). Deletions cut 3 bases from V and 2 bases from J, with 12 bases between. The CDR3 consists of 14 residues. Germline V gene data show CDR1 as SQVTM and CDR2 as ANQGSEA.

This clonotype has just a few counts. The chain uses TRBV29-1 and TRBJ2-7; D is possibly TRBD1 (5 bases). The V end was cut by 6 bases, the J end by 2 bases, with 14 bases between. The CDR3 runs 13 residues. Germline V gene lookup returns CDR1 SQVTM and CDR2 ANQGSEA. The CDR3 region is CSVRTWLTYEQYF. In nucleotides, the CDR3 is TGCAGCGTCCGGACATGGCTTACCTACGAGCAGTACTTC.

V gene TRBV20-1 combines with J gene TRBJ1-3, with 9 bases matching TRBD1. The CDR3 is made up of 16 amino acids. Germline CDR1 DFQATT, CDR2 SNEGSKA (reference sequence). V shed 2 bases, J shed 4 bases, and the junction held 9 bases outside the gene matches. The CDR3 here is CSARLGQGKGGNTIYF. CDR3 in DNA: TGCAGTGCTAGACTCGGACAGGGGAAGGGCGGAAACACCATATATTTT.

The chain links TRBV27 to TRBJ2-1, with D possibly matching TRBD2 (6 bases). The better agreement between TRBJ2-7 and the DNA end casts doubt on the J call. Per the germline V gene, CDR1 is MNHEY and CDR2 is SMNVEV (reference sequence). This CDR3 has 15 residues. This CDR3 is CASSFAGTANNEQYF. The CDR3 nucleotides are TGTGCCAGCAGTTTTGCCGGGACTGCAAACAATGAGCAGTACTTC.

Only one count was recorded for this clonotype. This chain connects TRBV9 to TRBJ2-3; D gene uncertain. The ends were cut back, 0 bases at V and 4 bases at J, with 15 bases in the middle. The CDR3 has 16 amino acids. Germline V CDR1 and CDR2: SGDLS, YYNGEE. DNA of the CDR3: TGTGCCAGCAGCGTAGGTTTCTCGGGCGTTTCAGATACGCAGTATTTT. This encodes CASSVGFSGVSDTQYF. The variable domain in full, completed from reference TRBV9 and TRBJ2-3, reads DSGVTQTPKHLITATGQRVTLRCSPRSGDLSVYWYQQSLDQGLQFLIQYYNGEERAKGNILERFSAQQFPDLHSELNLSSLELGDSALYFCASSVGFSGVSDTQYFGPGTRLTVL.

The V and J genes are TRBV20-1 and TRBJ2-1; 7 positions agree with TRBD2. The germline CDR1 and CDR2 sequences are DFQATT and SNEGSKA (reference sequence). This CDR3 is built from 16 residues. Trimming removed 7 bases from V and 2 bases from J; junction bases left unmatched: 14. CDR3 loop: CSVQKALADTYNEQFF. In DNA form, the CDR3 reads TGCAGTGTCCAGAAGGCCCTAGCGGATACCTACAATGAGCAGTTCTTC.

The V and J genes are TRBV10-3 and TRBJ2-3; 9 bases are shared with TRBD1. V shed 11 bases, J shed 2 bases, and the junction held 5 bases outside the gene matches. CDR3 length: 13 amino acids. CDR1 ENHRY and CDR2 SYGVKD come from the germline V gene. The CDR3 here is CAANRGPTDTQYF. The CDR3 DNA reads TGTGCCGCAAACAGGGGGCCCACAGATACGCAGTATTTT.

This clonotype showed up just a few times. The chain combines TRBV12-3 or TRBV12-4 with TRBJ2-4, with D possibly TRBD1 on 6 matching bases. The CDR3 loop spans 11 amino acids. Trimming stripped 5 bases from V and 14 bases from J, with 13 bases between. The DNA for the CDR3 is TGTGCCAGCAGTGAGGGGGTTAGGGAGTACTTC. Translated, it gives CASSEGVREYF.

This clonotype has just a few counts. The chain combines TRBV27 with TRBJ2-1; tentative D call: TRBD2 (7 bases). V was clipped by 7 bases and J by 2 bases, with 15 bases between them. The CDR3 totals 15 residues. From germline, CDR1 is MNHEY and CDR2 SMNVEV (reference sequence). The CDR3 loop is CASISRGRAYNEQFF. In DNA form, the CDR3 reads TGTGCCAGCATTTCGAGGGGGAGGGCCTACAATGAGCAGTTCTTC.

There are a few counts of this clonotype. CDR3 in amino acids: CATTNNLGDYGYTF. As DNA, the CDR3 is TGTGCCACCACCAATAATCTCGGGGACTATGGCTACACCTTC. V gene TRBV15 combines with J gene TRBJ1-2; D uncertain. The V end lost 7 bases, the J end lost 3 bases, and 15 bases lay between the germline ends. The CDR3 extends over 14 amino acids. Germline assignment: CDR1 LNHNV and CDR2 YYDKDF (reference sequence).

In its sample, this clonotype was seen a few times. The chain is built from TRBV2 and TRBJ2-5; D unclear. The germline CDR1 and CDR2 sequences are SNHLY and FYNNEI. CDR3 length equals 15 residues. Trimming stripped 2 bases from V and 3 bases from J, with 13 bases between. The CDR3 DNA sequence: TGTGCCAGCAGTGAAAGGTCAACCGGAAAAGAGACCCAGTACTTC. As protein: CASSERSTGKETQYF.

The rearrangement joins TRBV6-2 or TRBV6-3 to TRBJ1-5; D possibly corresponds to TRBD1 (6 bases). The CDR3 runs to 12 residues. Between the trimmed V and J ends, which lost 4 bases and 5 bases, there was a span of 6 bases. CDR1 is MNHEY, CDR2 SVGEGT, per germline. CDR3 region: CASSWTDQPQHF. The CDR3 bases are TGTGCCAGCAGTTGGACAGATCAGCCCCAGCATTTT.

This clonotype showed up just a few times. The rearrangement links TRBV14 to TRBJ1-2; D not certain. CDR1 SGHDN and CDR2 FVKESK come from the germline V gene. V lost 10 bases, J lost 2 bases, and 11 bases lay in between. This CDR3 contains 12 residues. CDR3: CATTPENYGYTF. CDR3 DNA sequence: TGTGCCACCACCCCTGAGAACTATGGCTACACCTTC.

This chain uses TRBV5-1 with TRBJ1-5, with TRBD1 matching 8 bases. The CDR3 runs 17 residues. Trimming took 2 bases from V and 6 from J; bases not matched to a gene: 13. Germline loops: CDR1 SGHRS, CDR2 YFSETQ. The CDR3 here is CASSFAPGQGEGQPQHF. CDR3 DNA sequence: TGCGCCAGCAGCTTCGCCCCTGGACAGGGCGAAGGTCAGCCCCAGCATTTT.